Below, one T cell receptor beta chain is given with its context. This clone's antigen is unknown. No base quality values were provided; no much bigger clone lies one nucleotide off. Explained via the paper, the time point label denotes: patch test 2, 6 weeks after DPC sensitization. What this sample's treatment or condition label stands for: therapeutic diphenylcyclopropenone sensitization with weekly scalp DPC. At each patch-test visit, blood was drawn before the patch test was applied. To be eligible, patients had to be aged 18 to 70, diagnosed with alopecia and judged suitable for DPC therapy, while pregnant patients were excluded. Unfractionated whole blood was collected in Tempus Blood RNA tubes, and total RNA was extracted from that blood. Reading from cysteine to phenylalanine, the CDR3 counts 13 amino acids. CDR3 DNA is the only sequence kept; it has 39 bases, read in frame from the first base. The CDR1 and CDR2 encoded by the germline V gene are ENHRY and SYGVKD. Trimming costs V 6 bases and J 2 bases, and their ends lie 8 bases apart.

This sample was included in a study of human T cells and chemical hapten exposure (dated by TCRdb to the early 2020s). Regarding the study in general: For sensitization, 2% DPC in acetone was applied to a 2 cm by 2 cm area of upper inner arm skin. Patch testing was done on the upper back using Finn chambers containing 0.01% DPC, and results were scored after 6 days according to International Contact Dermatitis Research Group standards. Blood was sampled from patients pre-sensitization (week 0) and at 2, 6 and about 24 weeks after DPC sensitization. Most of the patients in the cohort were female, and the cohort covered alopecia areata with under or over 50% scalp involvement, alopecia totalis and alopecia universalis. In alopecia patients, the study followed how the peripheral blood TCR repertoire changed in vivo over primary and secondary sensitization to diphenylcyclopropenone (DPC), a hapten. Libraries were pooled for sequencing, and per-sample TCR yields varied mainly because of small differences in library volumes within the pool. Some 29 alopecia patients gave blood for TCR sequencing at one to four time points (pre-sensitization, 2, 6 and 24 weeks). Throughout the approximately 24-week study period, patients were also given weekly therapeutic DPC doses on the scalp.

Receptors were amplified or captured by RACE. Sequencer: NextSeq 500. Library preparation attached unique molecular identifiers to individual cDNA molecules for quantitative, reproducible TCR counting. Both TCR alpha and TCR beta chains were sequenced from each blood RNA sample. The authors processed their data as follows. A median of roughly 99,000 TCRs per sample was observed, with a range of about 23,224 to 690,600. V, J and CDR3 annotation of the TCR reads was carried out using the Decombinator software suite. Every sample was subsampled to the same number of TCRs (28,000) for the PS versus PT1 abundance plots. Expanded TCRs were defined as absent before sensitization and observed at least eight times at the 2-week time point. In-frame beta chains were kept once TCRdb had trimmed the public reads at Q25 with fastp and called clones with MiXCR. Entries are consolidated by CDR3 protein sequence, retaining the most common genes and DNA. None of the V and J calls come from the authors' own analysis; TCRdb made them. This sample lists roughly 150,000 distinct CDR3 sequences; 10% to 15% were detected once. Jointly, the top ten make up roughly 1.4% of the sample.

The study at large found these results: Because every patient had alopecia, a presumed autoimmune disease, the patients' immune response might differ from that of healthy individuals. Significantly more large CDR3 similarity clusters were formed by expanded TCRs than by pre-sensitization or healthy control sets, consistent with antigen-driven responses. Repeated subsampling changed both the strength of the expansion versus patch-test correlation and the threshold at which that correlation became significant. DPC sensitization did not change the number of TCRs with a frequency above 1 in 1000, and there was no evidence of changes in global repertoire structure. A positive correlation was found between the number of PT1 expanded TCRs and patch test score, with significance reached at thresholds 8, 16 and 32 but not 4.

This sequence originates from a woman aged 50 to 60 with alopecia areata. Some clones in this sample may be carry-over from other donors' samples. The V gene is TRBV10-3 and the J gene is TRBJ1-3, with the D gene uncertain. The starting material was whole blood, obtained in connection with sensitization to the hapten diphenylcyclopropenone (DPC). The nucleotide sequence is TGTGCCATCAGGTCGGCGACTGGAAACACCATATATTTT. It encodes CAIRSATGNTIYF.